The present T cell receptor (beta chain) was sequenced within a study of low-dose radiotherapy and immunotherapy resistance in tumors. Study-level information: Cohort 2, a group dosed every two weeks at 1 Gy per fraction, received 13 Gy in total over 26 weeks.

V was pared by 4 bases and J by 5 bases, with 0 bases of the junction left unmatched. Per germline, CDR1 SQVTM and CDR2 ANQGSEA. This CDR3 spans 12 amino acids. This clonotype has a count of ten or more. Time point denoted: after trial treatment. Treatment here: LDRT plus nivolumab, ipilimumab, low-dose cyclophosphamide and aspirin (RACIN trial). First-strand cDNA relied on TRAV- and TRBV-specific primers spanning alpha and beta chains. Over roughly 19 PCR cycles, TCRs were amplified from a constant-region primer and V-primer adapter. TCRdb redid the calling of the reads with MiXCR, one entry per CDR3 protein. Of tens of thousands of distinct CDR3 sequences listed, about 20% are singletons.

The receptor's source is a female donor with ovarian cancer. The specimen comprised PBMCs, sampled after low-dose radiotherapy plus immunotherapy. The chain is built from TRBV29-1 and TRBJ2-5; the match to TRBD2 covers 11 bases. The CDR3 region is CSVVAGGETQYF. The CDR3 DNA is TGCAGCGTTGTAGCGGGGGGGGAGACCCAGTACTTC.